Included here is one T cell receptor (beta chain) sequence, with context. Its antigen is not known. Assay used: immunoSEQ multiplex PCR; TCRdb lists only in-frame clones, some missing. The table includes approximately 150,000 clones, around 90% detected once. The sample comes from a study of T cell responses to AZD1222 COVID-19 vaccine. The study's findings and limits: Vaccination with two AZD1222 doses was followed by a rise in Spike-specific TCR breadth and depth.

Trimming took 6 bases from V and 4 from J, leaving 16 bases between them. The germline CDR1 and CDR2 sequences are MNHEY and SVGAGI. The CDR3 is 15 residues long. The specimen comprised peripheral blood, sampled 28 days after the second AZD1222 dose. The chain has TRBV6-5 and TRBJ1-5; D is possibly TRBD1 (6 bases). The TCR was taken from an adult who received the AZD1222 COVID-19 vaccine. In DNA form, the CDR3 reads TGTGCCAGCAGCGCCAGGACAGTATTTAATCAGCCCCAGCATTTT. It encodes CASSARTVFNQPQHF.